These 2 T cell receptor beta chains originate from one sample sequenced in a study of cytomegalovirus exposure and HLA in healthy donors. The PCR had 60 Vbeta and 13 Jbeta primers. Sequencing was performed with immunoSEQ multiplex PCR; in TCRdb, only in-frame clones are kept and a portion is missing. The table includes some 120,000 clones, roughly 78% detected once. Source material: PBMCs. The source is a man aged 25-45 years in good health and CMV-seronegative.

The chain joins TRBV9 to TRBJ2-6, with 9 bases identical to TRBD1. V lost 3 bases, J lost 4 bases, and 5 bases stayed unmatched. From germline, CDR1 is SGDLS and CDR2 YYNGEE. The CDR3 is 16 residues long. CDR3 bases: TGTGCCAGCAGCGAAGACAGGGGGTCGGGGGCCAACGTCCTGACTTTC. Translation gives CASSEDRGSGANVLTF.

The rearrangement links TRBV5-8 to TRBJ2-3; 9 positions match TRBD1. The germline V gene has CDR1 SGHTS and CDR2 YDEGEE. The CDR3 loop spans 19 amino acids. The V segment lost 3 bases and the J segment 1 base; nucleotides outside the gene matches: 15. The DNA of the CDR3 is TGTGCCAGCAGCTCCGGGACAGGGTTTTCTACCTTCCGCACAGATACGCAGTATTTT. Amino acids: CASSSGTGFSTFRTDTQYF.